The rows below give T cell receptor beta chains drawn from one sample of a study of vaccination and CD4 T cells after COVID-19. The antigens of these receptors remain unknown. Via MiXCR, TCRdb re-called the PCR reads, giving one row per CDR3 protein. Seen here are over 9,500 distinct CDR3 sequences, 45% observed once, and the top ten hold around 24%. Sample: cultured CD4+ T cells from blood, taken after SARS-CoV-2 vaccination. These receptors originate from a human donor with COVID-19. Each CDR3 is given without its conserved first and last residue. Each record gives: V gene, D gene, CDR3 protein. D genes are given only for firm matches.

TRBV2 - ASSKGRVYADTQY
TRBV11-2 - ASSLSGYGYT
TRBV6-1 - ASSGRGDGYT
TRBV19 TRBD1 ASSTGQGAYFEAF
TRBV6-2/TRBV6-3 - ASRRTGTYEQY
TRBV20-1 - SARRRGEQY
TRBV12-3/TRBV12-4 - ASSAQLTVSYGYT
TRBV11-3 - ASSSNSPLH
TRBV4-2 - ASSQEIRLYYGYT
TRBV19 - ATRPLNSGNTIY
TRBV27 TRBD1 ASSGLGTGLSEQY
TRBV6-1 TRBD1 ASSRQGWDTEAF
TRBV7-2 - ASSFLQGRTGELF
TRBV7-2 - ASSYGLGSQH
TRBV19 TRBD2 ASSIGGSRPGELF
TRBV4-1 - ASHSFGARGYT
TRBV7-3 - ASSFNSGNTEAF
TRBV20-1 TRBD1 SAYLPVQGVDYGYT
TRBV19 - ATTNLPTDTQY
TRBV30 - AWSPLHTEAF
TRBV5-4 - ASSGGGRTTDTQY
TRBV20-1 TRBD2 SAREGLSYEQY
TRBV2 - ASSESNLANYGYT
TRBV7-8 TRBD1 ASSSPAGGAEAF
TRBV27 TRBD2 ASSLLPALAGRTDTQY
TRBV2 TRBD1 ASGTGVQPQH
TRBV7-2 - ASSRNLGDADTQY
TRBV6-5 TRBD1 ASSYPTGGQYNSPLH
TRBV15 TRBD1 ATSWDRGNGNTIY
TRBV6-5 - ASSYPTGGGVTEAF
TRBV21-1 - ASSKTYQYEQY
TRBV2 - ASSKETWTEAF
TRBV20-1 - SAGVRLSYNSPLH
TRBV27 TRBD1 ASSSLGTGVETQY
TRBV5-1 TRBD2 ASSLSGTTNTGELF
TRBV6-1 - ASRRVRVDSYNEQF
TRBV20-1 - SVEGGAEGPDTQY
TRBV12-3/TRBV12-4 - ASRAGSPQPQH
TRBV7-9 - ASSLEGLGAQH
TRBV10-1 TRBD2 ASRRGTTKETQY